Following are 24 T cell receptor beta chains from one sample sequenced in a study of T cell responses to AZD1222 COVID-19 vaccine (dated by TCRdb to the early 2020s). In light of the paper, this sample's time point label describes: baseline before first vaccination. Libraries were made using the immunoSEQ multiplex PCR assay. TCRdb took this table from immuneACCESS and kept in-frame rearrangements with V and J called. Such tables lack part of the clones; where checked against another copy, unresolved V genes explain under half of the gap, and the rest is unexplained. In this sample the table shows approximately 150,000 clones, around 90% of which occur a single time. About 1.5% of the sample comes from the top ten. The specimen was peripheral blood, collected on day 0 of AZD1222 vaccination. The source is an adult in good health.

Points on this clone: An end of the junction does not agree with germline; a read error may underlie this. The chain employs TRBV7-2 and TRBJ2-3, with TRBD2 matching 10 bases. Germline V gives CDR1 SGHTA, CDR2 FQGNSA. The length of the CDR3 is 15 residues. The CDR3 sequence is CASSLAGDATDTQYF. The CDR3 bases are TGTGCCAGCAGCCTAGCGGGAGATGCGACAGATACGCAGTATTTT.

V and J are TRBV7-3 and TRBJ1-1; 7 bases agree with TRBD1. Germline assignment: CDR1 SGHTA and CDR2 FQGTGA. The CDR3 is 15 amino acids. With V trimmed by 5 bases and J by 4 bases, 10 bases remained unmatched. CDR3: CASSPDRARGTEAFF. The CDR3 DNA reads TGTGCCAGCAGCCCCGACAGGGCTAGAGGCACTGAAGCTTTCTTT.

This rearrangement joins TRBV3-1 (or the pseudogene TRBV3-2) to TRBJ1-1; TRBD1 might be the D (5 bases). V was pared by 4 bases and J by 1 base, with 19 bases between. Per germline, CDR1 LGHDT and CDR2 YNNKEL (reference sequence). The CDR3 covers 17 residues. As DNA, the CDR3 is TGTGCCAGCAGCCTCGCCCCTCCGGGACCGAAGAACACTGAAGCTTTCTTT. Its translation is CASSLAPPGPKNTEAFF.

The genes are TRBV21-1 and TRBJ1-6; the D call of TRBD1 is as the table states it, not checked on the DNA. TRBV21-1 is termed a pseudogene. This CDR3 comprises 20 residues. The CDR3 loop reads CASKSDRGFPPDSYNSPLHF. In nucleotides, the CDR3 is TGTGCCAGCAAATCGGACAGGGGGTTTCCACCGGACTCCTATAATTCACCCCTCCACTTT.

The V and J genes are TRBV30 and TRBJ1-1; D call uncertain. The ends were cut back, 4 bases at V and 2 bases at J, with 5 bases in the middle. Germline V CDR1 and CDR2: GTSNPN, SVGIG (reference sequence). The CDR3 runs to 11 residues. This chain's CDR3 is CAWTRNTEAFF. The CDR3 nucleotides are TGTGCCTGGACCCGCAACACTGAAGCTTTCTTT.

The V call is TRBV5-6, the J call TRBJ2-5; D call uncertain. Germline-derived CDR1 and CDR2 are SGHDT and YYEEEE. The V end lost 0 bases, the J end lost 7 bases, and 13 bases lay between the germline ends. The CDR3 is 14 residues long. The CDR3 protein is CASSLVGLGATQYF. CDR3 in DNA: TGTGCCAGCAGCTTGGTAGGGCTAGGAGCGACCCAGTACTTC. Combining the CDR3 with reference TRBV5-6 and TRBJ2-5 gives the whole variable domain DAGVTQSPTHLIKTRGQQVTLRCSPKSGHDTVSWYQQALGQGPQFIFQYYEEEERQRGNFPDRFSGHQFPNYSSELNVNALLLGDSALYLCASSLVGLGATQYFGPGTRLLVL.

The V and J genes are TRBV6-2 or TRBV6-3 and TRBJ1-2; the D is unclear. Per germline, CDR1 MNHEY and CDR2 SVGEGT. V was pared by 6 bases and J by 5 bases, with 10 bases between. The CDR3 is 12 amino acids. The CDR3 spells CASSPDRYGYTF. The CDR3, as DNA: TGTGCCAGCAGCCCTGACCGGTATGGCTACACCTTC.

The CDR3: CASSIRTGVTEYGYTF. In nucleotides, the CDR3 is TGTGCCAGTAGTATACGGACAGGGGTGACGGAGTATGGCTACACCTTC. V gene TRBV19 combines with J gene TRBJ1-2; 9 bases are a match to TRBD1. V was pared by 2 bases and J by 5 bases, with 9 bases of the junction left unmatched. The CDR3 is 16 amino acids. Germline V CDR1 and CDR2: LNHDA, SQIVND (reference sequence).

J is TRBJ2-3 and V is TRBV7-2; possible D gene TRBD2, 5 bases. The CDR3 has 14 amino acids. V lost 5 bases to trimming and J lost 0 bases, with 9 bases between them. Germline CDR1 SGHTA, CDR2 FQGNSA. The CDR3 DNA reads as TGTGCCAGCAGCGCGGGCTATAGCACAGATACGCAGTATTTT. Translation: CASSAGYSTDTQYF.

V gene TRBV19 combines with J gene TRBJ2-3; 7 bases align to TRBD1. Germline assignment: CDR1 LNHDA and CDR2 SQIVND (reference sequence). With 5 bases clipped from V and 1 base from J, the junction kept 3 bases outside the gene matches. The CDR3 has 14 amino acids. In nucleotides, the CDR3 is TGTGCCAGTAGTGATACAGGGGGCACAGATACGCAGTATTTT. Residues: CASSDTGGTDTQYF.

This chain connects TRBV5-1 to TRBJ2-1; 7 bases fit TRBD1. V dropped 5 bases and J dropped 5; count of bases not matched to a gene: 10. Looked up from germline, CDR1 is SGHRS and CDR2 is YFSETQ. The CDR3 has 15 residues. CDR3 in DNA: TGCGCCAGCAGTTCGAGGGGGCGGAGCGACAATGAGCAGTTCTTC. Residues: CASSSRGRSDNEQFF.

The DNA for the CDR3 is TGTGCCAGCAGCTTAGGAGCATGGGACGGTGAAGAGACCCAGTACTTC. Its protein product is CASSLGAWDGEETQYF. This chain uses TRBV7-3 with TRBJ2-5; either TRBD1 or TRBD2 may supply D (5 bases each). The V end lost 2 bases, the J end lost 3 bases, and 16 bases lay between the germline ends. This CDR3 has 16 residues. Germline lookup yields CDR1 SGHTA and CDR2 FQGTGA.

The chain joins TRBV4-2 to TRBJ1-2, with D possibly matching TRBD1 (6 bases). Between the trimmed V and J ends, which lost 0 bases and 8 bases, there was a span of 19 bases. This CDR3 is built from 16 residues. Germline V gives CDR1 LGHNA, CDR2 YNFKEQ. CDR3 DNA: TGTGCCAGCAGCCAAGAAAGGAGACAGGTAGACGGGGGCTACACCTTC. This codes for CASSQERRQVDGGYTF.

The chain has TRBV6-1 and TRBJ1-1, with 8 bases identical to TRBD1. CDR3 size: 17 residues. The ends lost 2 bases at V and 0 bases at J; junction bases unmatched: 8. Germline assignment: CDR1 MNHNS and CDR2 SASEGT. In DNA form, the CDR3 reads TGTGCCAGCAGTGAATGGGAACCGACAGGGGTGAACACTGAAGCTTTCTTT. It codes for CASSEWEPTGVNTEAFF.

V and J are TRBV3-1 (or the pseudogene TRBV3-2) and TRBJ2-2, with a possible D match to TRBD2 (5 bases). The V gene lost 4 bases and the J gene lost 7 bases, with 7 bases spanning the gap. CDR1 is LGHDT and CDR2 is YNNKEL in the germline V gene (reference sequence). The CDR3 sequence is 12 residues long. CDR3 DNA: TGTGCCAGCAGCCCCCGGGACGGGGAGCTGTTTTTT. This sequence encodes CASSPRDGELFF.

This rearrangement joins TRBV5-6 to TRBJ2-7, with TRBD2 matching over 9 bases. V was clipped by 3 bases and J by 4 bases; unmatched bases: 8. The CDR3 runs 15 residues. From germline, CDR1 is SGHDT and CDR2 YYEEEE. CDR3 bases: TGTGCCAGCAGCTCACCAGCGGGGGGTGGGTACGAGCAGTACTTC. Encoded protein: CASSSPAGGGYEQYF.

CDR3 residues: CASSQGGEAFF. CDR3 coding DNA: TGTGCCAGCAGCCAAGGAGGTGAAGCTTTCTTT. The chain links TRBV4-2 to TRBJ1-1; unclear D gene. Germline lookup yields CDR1 LGHNA and CDR2 YNFKEQ. This CDR3 region has 11 residues. Trimming removed 1 base at V and 7 bases at J, with 4 bases between.

The chain uses TRBV5-1 and TRBJ2-3; 11 bases line up with TRBD2. The CDR3 has 17 amino acids. CDR1 and CDR2 (germline): SGHRS, YFSETQ. After removal of 0 bases from V and 4 bases from J, the junction contained 7 bases not matched to a gene. The CDR3 nucleotides are TGCGCCAGCAGCTTGGTCGACGGGACTAGCGGATCAGATACGCAGTATTTT. The encoded protein is CASSLVDGTSGSDTQYF.

The rearrangement joins TRBV30 to TRBJ1-1; no firm D call. CDR3 length: 12 residues. CDR1 is GTSNPN, CDR2 SVGIG, per germline (reference sequence). V was trimmed by 4 bases and J by 6 bases, leaving 12 bases between them. The CDR3 DNA sequence: TGTGCCTGGACTCTACTGGGTCCTGAAGCTTTCTTT. This translates into CAWTLLGPEAFF.

This clone was recorded a few times. The chain has TRBV19 and TRBJ1-1; TRBD1 aligns across 9 bases. V shed 5 bases, J shed 7 bases, and the junction held 23 bases outside the gene matches. CDR1 and CDR2 (germline): LNHDA, SQIVND (reference sequence). The CDR3 length is 19 residues. The CDR3 nucleotides are TGTGCCAGTAGTCCCCCCCCACACAGGGGGCGCGGGTTTATGGGTGAAGCTTTCTTT. This translates into CASSPPPHRGRGFMGEAFF.

The chain uses TRBV24-1 and TRBJ1-2; the match to TRBD1 covers 8 bases. Losses at the gene ends were 2 bases for V and 8 bases for J; bases not matched to a gene: 3. Germline CDR1 reads KGHDR; CDR2 reads SFDVKD. The CDR3 extends over 13 amino acids. This chain's CDR3 is CATSDYRGGGYTF. CDR3 in DNA: TGTGCCACCAGTGATTACAGGGGGGGAGGCTACACCTTC.

V gene TRBV27 combines with J gene TRBJ1-2; D is possibly TRBD1 (6 bases). CDR3 length: 14 amino acids. Trimming left V 3 bases short and J 2 bases short, with 10 bases between. Germline values: CDR1 MNHEY, CDR2 SMNVEV (reference sequence). The CDR3 sequence: CASSLRGINYGYTF. CDR3 in DNA: TGTGCCAGCAGTTTGAGGGGGATCAACTATGGCTACACCTTC.

The genes are TRBV9 and TRBJ2-3; 8 positions match TRBD1. Trimming removed 5 bases from V and 3 bases from J; junction bases left unmatched: 5. Germline-derived CDR1 and CDR2 are SGDLS and YYNGEE. The CDR3 sequence is 14 residues long. In nucleotides, the CDR3 is TGTGCCAGCAGTAAGGGACAGGTGACAGATACGCAGTATTTT. Its protein product is CASSKGQVTDTQYF.

The chain joins TRBV4-1 to TRBJ2-1; no clear D. The germline V gene encodes CDR1 MGHRA and CDR2 YSYEKL. The CDR3 sequence is 15 residues long. V lost 5 bases and J lost 4, with 15 bases in between. The CDR3 is CASSFSDGSYNEQFF. The DNA of the CDR3 is TGCGCCAGCAGCTTTTCGGACGGAAGTTACAATGAGCAGTTCTTC.